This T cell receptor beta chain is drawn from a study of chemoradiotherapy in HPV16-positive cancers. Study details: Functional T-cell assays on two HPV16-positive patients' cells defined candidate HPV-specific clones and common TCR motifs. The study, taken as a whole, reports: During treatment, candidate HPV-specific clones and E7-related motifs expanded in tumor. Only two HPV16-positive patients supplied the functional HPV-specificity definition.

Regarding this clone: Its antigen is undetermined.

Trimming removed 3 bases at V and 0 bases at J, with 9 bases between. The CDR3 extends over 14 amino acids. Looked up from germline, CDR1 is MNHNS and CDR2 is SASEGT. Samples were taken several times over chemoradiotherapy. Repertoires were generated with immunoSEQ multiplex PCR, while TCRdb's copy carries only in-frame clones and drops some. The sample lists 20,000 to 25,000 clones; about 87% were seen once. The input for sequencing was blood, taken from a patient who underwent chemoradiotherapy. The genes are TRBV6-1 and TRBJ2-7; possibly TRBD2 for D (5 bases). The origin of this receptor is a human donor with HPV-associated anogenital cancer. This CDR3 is CASSDPRGSYEQYF. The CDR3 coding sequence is TGTGCCAGCAGTGACCCCCGGGGCTCCTACGAGCAGTACTTC.